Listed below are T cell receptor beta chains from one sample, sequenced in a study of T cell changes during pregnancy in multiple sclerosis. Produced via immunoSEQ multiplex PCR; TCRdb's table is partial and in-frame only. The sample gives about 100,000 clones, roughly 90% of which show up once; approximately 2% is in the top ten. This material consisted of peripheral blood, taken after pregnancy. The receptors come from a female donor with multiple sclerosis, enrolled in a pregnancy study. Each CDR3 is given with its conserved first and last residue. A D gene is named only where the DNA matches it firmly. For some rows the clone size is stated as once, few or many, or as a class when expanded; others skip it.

cdr3_nt: TGTGCCAGCATGGGAGTCCCCTACAATGAGCAGTTCTTC
cdr3_aa: CASMGVPYNEQFF
d_call: .
clone_size: .
v_call: TRBV28
j_call: TRBJ2-1

cdr3_nt: TGTGCCAGCAGTTTCGAACAGGGGGTTTCTGGCTACACCTTC
cdr3_aa: CASSFEQGVSGYTF
d_call: TRBD1
clone_size: once
v_call: TRBV28
j_call: TRBJ1-2

cdr3_nt: TGTGCCAGCAGGAGCGCGGGAGGGGGTTCATCCGTGTTCTTC
cdr3_aa: CASRSAGGGSSVFF
d_call: TRBD2
clone_size: .
v_call: TRBV14
j_call: TRBJ2-1

cdr3_nt: TGTGCCAGCAGTTACCTGGGACACCTAGGAACTGAAGCTTTCTTT
cdr3_aa: CASSYLGHLGTEAFF
d_call: .
clone_size: .
v_call: TRBV6-5
j_call: TRBJ1-1

cdr3_nt: TGTGCCAGTAGTCGCCCAGGGGACATCTATGGCTACACCTTC
cdr3_aa: CASSRPGDIYGYTF
d_call: .
clone_size: .
v_call: TRBV19
j_call: TRBJ1-2

cdr3_nt: TGTCAAGCTCAGGGAAGCTATGGCTACACCTTC
cdr3_aa: CQAQGSYGYTF
d_call: .
clone_size: .
v_call: TRBV30
j_call: TRBJ1-2

cdr3_nt: TGTGCCAGCAGCTTAGGGGCCAGCAATCAGCCCCAGCATTTT
cdr3_aa: CASSLGASNQPQHF
d_call: .
clone_size: .
v_call: TRBV7-9
j_call: TRBJ1-5

cdr3_nt: TGTGCCAGCAGCTGGGGCCGCAGTGAAGCTGAAAAACTGTTTTTT
cdr3_aa: CASSWGRSEAEKLFF
d_call: .
clone_size: .
v_call: TRBV5-6
j_call: TRBJ1-4

cdr3_nt: TGTGCCAGCAGCTATCGGGGAATCGGGAACACCGGGGAGCTGTTTTTT
cdr3_aa: CASSYRGIGNTGELFF
d_call: .
clone_size: .
v_call: TRBV7-2
j_call: TRBJ2-2

cdr3_nt: TGTGCCAGCAGCCTGACAGGGGTCAGCACTGAAGCTTTCTTT
cdr3_aa: CASSLTGVSTEAFF
d_call: TRBD1
clone_size: .
v_call: TRBV6-4
j_call: TRBJ1-1

cdr3_nt: TGTGCCAGCAGTTACTCGCAGGGCAGCTATGGCTACACCTTC
cdr3_aa: CASSYSQGSYGYTF
d_call: .
clone_size: .
v_call: TRBV6-6
j_call: TRBJ1-2

cdr3_nt: TGTGCCAGCAGTTACCCCGCTAACACAGATACGCAGTATTTT
cdr3_aa: CASSYPANTDTQYF
d_call: .
clone_size: .
v_call: TRBV6-6
j_call: TRBJ2-3

cdr3_nt: TGCGCCAGCAGCCAAGGCCATCTAAACACTGAAGCTTTCTTT
cdr3_aa: CASSQGHLNTEAFF
d_call: .
clone_size: once
v_call: TRBV4-3
j_call: TRBJ1-1

cdr3_nt: TGTGCCAGTACCCTACGTCCGGGGGGCAGCGGGGGCAATCAGCCCCAGCATTTT
cdr3_aa: CASTLRPGGSGGNQPQHF
d_call: .
clone_size: .
v_call: TRBV19
j_call: TRBJ1-5

cdr3_nt: TGCAGCGCACCGGACAGGGGTTCCTATGGCTACACCTTC
cdr3_aa: CSAPDRGSYGYTF
d_call: TRBD1
clone_size: .
v_call: TRBV29-1
j_call: TRBJ1-2

cdr3_nt: TGTGCCAGTAGTCGCCAGGGGATTCATGAAGCTTTCTTT
cdr3_aa: CASSRQGIHEAFF
d_call: .
clone_size: .
v_call: TRBV19
j_call: TRBJ1-1

cdr3_nt: TGTGCCAGCAGCTTGGGGTCAGGGCAGTCCTACGAGCAGTACTTC
cdr3_aa: CASSLGSGQSYEQYF
d_call: .
clone_size: .
v_call: TRBV5-5
j_call: TRBJ2-7

cdr3_nt: TGTGCCAGCTCAGGAAGAGGGACAGGCGATAGCAATCAGCCCCAGCATTTT
cdr3_aa: CASSGRGTGDSNQPQHF
d_call: TRBD1
clone_size: .
v_call: TRBV18
j_call: TRBJ1-5

cdr3_nt: TGTGCCAGCAGTTTAATCGGGAGACGCACTGAAGCTTTCTTT
cdr3_aa: CASSLIGRRTEAFF
d_call: .
clone_size: .
v_call: TRBV27
j_call: TRBJ1-1

cdr3_nt: TGCGCCAGCGAAAATTCTCCGACAGGCCAGAACTCCTACGAGCAGTACTTC
cdr3_aa: CASENSPTGQNSYEQYF
d_call: .
clone_size: .
v_call: TRBV10-1
j_call: TRBJ2-7

cdr3_nt: TGTGCCAGCAGTATGGGGCTGAGCGAGCAGTACTTC
cdr3_aa: CASSMGLSEQYF
d_call: .
clone_size: .
v_call: TRBV2
j_call: TRBJ2-7

cdr3_nt: TGTGCCATCAGTGTCGGCGGGAGTAGCTACGAGCAGTACTTC
cdr3_aa: CAISVGGSSYEQYF
d_call: TRBD2
clone_size: .
v_call: TRBV10-3
j_call: TRBJ2-7

cdr3_nt: TGTGCCAGCAGCGTAGCAAGGTCAGGGGTTTATGGCTACACCTTC
cdr3_aa: CASSVARSGVYGYTF
d_call: .
clone_size: .
v_call: TRBV9
j_call: TRBJ1-2

cdr3_nt: TGTGCCAGCAGCCGTGAAAGACCGGGACAGGGGGGGAACACCATATATTTT
cdr3_aa: CASSRERPGQGGNTIYF
d_call: TRBD1
clone_size: once
v_call: TRBV5-4
j_call: TRBJ1-3

cdr3_nt: TGCGCCAGCAGCTTGACACCGGACAGCTATGGCTACACCTTC
cdr3_aa: CASSLTPDSYGYTF
d_call: .
clone_size: .
v_call: TRBV5-1
j_call: TRBJ1-2

cdr3_nt: TGTGCCAGCAGCTTACGGGAGGGAATGGCCGAGCAGTACTTC
cdr3_aa: CASSLREGMAEQYF
d_call: TRBD2
clone_size: few
v_call: TRBV7-8
j_call: TRBJ2-7

cdr3_nt: TGTGCCAGCAGCCAACTCAGGGGCGCTTCACCCCTCCACTTT
cdr3_aa: CASSQLRGASPLHF
d_call: .
clone_size: .
v_call: TRBV14
j_call: TRBJ1-6

cdr3_nt: TGTGCCATCAGTGGGGATGCACTAGCCTCCTACGAGCAGTACTTC
cdr3_aa: CAISGDALASYEQYF
d_call: .
clone_size: .
v_call: TRBV10-3
j_call: TRBJ2-7

cdr3_nt: TGCAGCGTGGGAAGGACAGGGAGAGGGGAGACCCAGTACTTC
cdr3_aa: CSVGRTGRGETQYF
d_call: TRBD1
clone_size: .
v_call: TRBV29-1
j_call: TRBJ2-5

cdr3_nt: TGTGCCAGCAGTGTACAGAGCACTAGCACAGATACGCAGTATTTT
cdr3_aa: CASSVQSTSTDTQYF
d_call: .
clone_size: once
v_call: TRBV2
j_call: TRBJ2-3